This T cell receptor (beta chain) was recorded in a study of glioma-infiltrating T cells. In germline, CDR1 is SGHAT, CDR2 FQNNGV. V was cut by 11 bases and J by 7 bases, with 19 bases left in between. The CDR3 spans 13 residues. The iRepertoire nested amplicon-rescue multiplex PCR amplified TCR alpha and beta CDR3s from RNA. TCRdb itself ran the multiplex PCR reads through MiXCR, one entry per CDR3 protein. The table lists roughly 200,000 distinct CDR3 sequences, roughly 32% of them singletons. Material: glioma tissue, nonneoplastic brain tissue, or PBMCs (not recorded which). The chain employs TRBV11-2 and TRBJ2-3, with D unresolved. This TCR was sampled from a human donor with low-grade glioma or glioblastoma, undergoing nonglioma brain surgery, or in good health (not recorded which). The CDR3 DNA reads as TGTGCCCTCAGCTCAACCTTCGCCAATACGCAGTATTTT. This translates into CALSSTFANTQYF.